This T cell receptor beta chain was sequenced in a study of blood T cell repertoires in COVID-19. Study information: There were acute and convalescent COVID-19 samples, and they came from the United States, Italy and Spain. T cells, B-cell-depleted T cells, or PBMCs supplied cDNA or gDNA.

In the authors' workflow: Estimates of nucleated cell counts were drawn from the amplification of reference gene primers. Generated by immunoSEQ multiplex PCR, the TCRdb table keeps only in-frame clones and is missing some. That table is the source of V, J and clone size, and D and trimming were worked out from the DNA. The sample carries fewer than 300,000 clones, 70% to 90% recorded once. The CDR3 extends over 15 amino acids. V shed 5 bases and J shed 0 bases, with 13 bases lying between them. Germline V gene lookup returns CDR1 MNHEY and CDR2 SMNVEV (reference sequence). The sample consisted of peripheral blood. The chain couples TRBV27 to TRBJ1-1; D is possibly TRBD1 (6 bases). This sequence originates from a woman in her 50s with acute or convalescent COVID-19. DNA of the CDR3: TGTGCCAGCAGTCCCCACAGGGTACTGAACACTGAAGCTTTCTTT. Its translation is CASSPHRVLNTEAFF.